The TCR beta chain under discussion was sequenced for a study of regulatory T cells in long-lasting Graves disease. Stated time point: persistent/refractory GD, antithyroid drugs over 5 years with positive TRAb. Preparation of the TCR library used RNA extracted from PBMCs. Researchers made TCR beta libraries by using iRepertoire HTBI primers and running Arm-PCR on CDR3 regions. A single record per CDR3 protein comes from TCRdb applying MiXCR to the multiplex PCR reads. Of about 660,000 distinct CDR3 sequences in the sample, 25% to 35% were seen once. J gave up 4 bases and V 1 base, and 3 bases lay outside the gene matches. Germline loops: CDR1 MGHRA, CDR2 YSYEKL. The CDR3 totals 15 residues.

This sequence joins TRBV4-1 and TRBJ1-2; 10 nucleotides agree with TRBD1. Sample: peripheral blood mononuclear cells (PBMCs), taken when the disease was refractory, from a patient treated with antithyroid drugs. The TCR originated in a female donor with Graves disease. This CDR3 is CASSQGTGGGYGYTF. As DNA, the CDR3 is TGCGCCAGCAGCCAAGGGACAGGGGGTGGCTATGGCTACACCTTC.